Listed below are T cell receptor beta chains from one sample, sequenced in a study of cytomegalovirus exposure and HLA in healthy donors. Profiling relied on immunoSEQ multiplex PCR, and the TCRdb table lists in-frame clones only, not all of them. The sample yields fewer than 200,000 clones, 68% seen once. The sequenced material came from PBMCs. The receptors shown here come from a young woman in good health and CMV-seropositive. CDR3s include the opening cysteine and the closing phenylalanine or tryptophan. The order of the fields is CDR3 DNA, CDR3 protein, V gene, D gene, clone size, J gene. D genes are given only for firm matches. Clone sizes are given selectively: once, few, many, or a class where the clone is expanded.

CDR3nt: TGTGCCACCAGCATTGGTAACCGGGTCATAAACGAGCAGTACTTC; CDR3aa: CATSIGNRVINEQYF; v_gene: TRBV15; d_gene: .; abundance: .; j_gene: TRBJ2-7
CDR3nt: TGTGCCAGCACCCTGCCCGGGGGGTATAATGGCTACACCTTC; CDR3aa: CASTLPGGYNGYTF; v_gene: TRBV5-6; d_gene: .; abundance: .; j_gene: TRBJ1-2
CDR3nt: TGTGCCAGCAGGGAGGGACAGGGAAGAACCTACGAGCAGTACTTC; CDR3aa: CASREGQGRTYEQYF; v_gene: TRBV7-9; d_gene: TRBD1; abundance: .; j_gene: TRBJ2-7
CDR3nt: TGTGCCAGCAGTGAAGGCAGACTGTTTTTT; CDR3aa: CASSEGRLFF; v_gene: TRBV2; d_gene: .; abundance: .; j_gene: TRBJ1-4
CDR3nt: TGTGCCAGCAGTTTTACTAGCGCCTACAATGAGCAGTTCTTC; CDR3aa: CASSFTSAYNEQFF; v_gene: TRBV27; d_gene: TRBD2; abundance: .; j_gene: TRBJ2-1
CDR3nt: TGTGCCAGCAGCCCGGGACTAGCTCGAGAGACCCAGTACTTC; CDR3aa: CASSPGLARETQYF; v_gene: TRBV7-2; d_gene: TRBD2; abundance: .; j_gene: TRBJ2-5
CDR3nt: TGCGCCAGCACCCTGACCGGGACTAGCGGGACCTACGAGCAGTACTTC; CDR3aa: CASTLTGTSGTYEQYF; v_gene: TRBV5-1; d_gene: TRBD2; abundance: .; j_gene: TRBJ2-7
CDR3nt: TGTGCCTGGAGTGTTAGAGTAGCGGGAACTAGGGAGCAGTACTTC; CDR3aa: CAWSVRVAGTREQYF; v_gene: TRBV30; d_gene: TRBD2; abundance: .; j_gene: TRBJ2-7
CDR3nt: TGTGCCAGCAGGGGAGACATAATATATGGCTACACCTTC; CDR3aa: CASRGDIIYGYTF; v_gene: TRBV2; d_gene: .; abundance: .; j_gene: TRBJ1-2
CDR3nt: TGCGCCAGCAGCTCCACCGGGACAGGGTCCGCCACTAACTATGGCTACACCTTC; CDR3aa: CASSSTGTGSATNYGYTF; v_gene: TRBV5-1; d_gene: TRBD1; abundance: .; j_gene: TRBJ1-2
CDR3nt: TGTGCCAGGTCAGGGATGGCGGGAGAAGAGTACAATGAGCAGTTCTTC; CDR3aa: CARSGMAGEEYNEQFF; v_gene: TRBV6-4; d_gene: TRBD2; abundance: once; j_gene: TRBJ2-1
CDR3nt: TGTGCCTGGAGTGTCGCCAGGGGGGTGAACACCGGGGAGCTGTTTTTT; CDR3aa: CAWSVARGVNTGELFF; v_gene: TRBV30; d_gene: .; abundance: .; j_gene: TRBJ2-2
CDR3nt: TGTGCCAGCAGTCAATACTCGGGACTAGCGGGGGTAGGAGATACGCAGTATTTT; CDR3aa: CASSQYSGLAGVGDTQYF; v_gene: TRBV27; d_gene: TRBD2; abundance: .; j_gene: TRBJ2-3
CDR3nt: TGTGCCAGCAGCTATGGGACTCTTTACGGCTACACCTTC; CDR3aa: CASSYGTLYGYTF; v_gene: TRBV5-4; d_gene: .; abundance: .; j_gene: TRBJ1-2
CDR3nt: TGCGCCAGCAACCAGGGATCAGGCCACTACGAGCAGTACTTC; CDR3aa: CASNQGSGHYEQYF; v_gene: TRBV5-1; d_gene: .; abundance: few; j_gene: TRBJ2-7
CDR3nt: TGTGCCTGGACAACTAAGGGGCAGGGGGCCGGGGAGCTGTTTTTT; CDR3aa: CAWTTKGQGAGELFF; v_gene: TRBV30; d_gene: TRBD1; abundance: .; j_gene: TRBJ2-2
CDR3nt: TGCAGCGTTGAAGAAACGGTCAGGGGCTGGGCTTTCTTT; CDR3aa: CSVEETVRGWAFF; v_gene: TRBV29-1; d_gene: .; abundance: .; j_gene: TRBJ1-1
CDR3nt: TGTGCCAGCAGTTTAGGAGCATTGGAGACCCAGTACTTC; CDR3aa: CASSLGALETQYF; v_gene: TRBV28; d_gene: .; abundance: .; j_gene: TRBJ2-5
CDR3nt: TGTGCCAGCAGCTCAGGAGGACTGAGCTCCTACGAGCAGTACTTC; CDR3aa: CASSSGGLSSYEQYF; v_gene: TRBV13; d_gene: .; abundance: .; j_gene: TRBJ2-7
CDR3nt: TGCGCCAGCGGACGATCAGGGTTGGACACTGAAGCTTTCTTT; CDR3aa: CASGRSGLDTEAFF; v_gene: TRBV5-1; d_gene: .; abundance: .; j_gene: TRBJ1-1
CDR3nt: TGTGCCAGCAGCCAAGCTAAAAAGAGGGACGGGAGCTACGAGCAGTACTTC; CDR3aa: CASSQAKKRDGSYEQYF; v_gene: TRBV4-2; d_gene: .; abundance: .; j_gene: TRBJ2-7
CDR3nt: TGTGCCAGCAGCCTAGGACAGGGGAACACTGAAGCTTTCTTT; CDR3aa: CASSLGQGNTEAFF; v_gene: TRBV11-1; d_gene: TRBD1; abundance: .; j_gene: TRBJ1-1
CDR3nt: TGTGCCAGCAGCTCGGGGACTAGCGACGAGCAGTACTTC; CDR3aa: CASSSGTSDEQYF; v_gene: TRBV7-8; d_gene: TRBD2; abundance: .; j_gene: TRBJ2-7
CDR3nt: TGTGCCAGCAGTGGTGACAGGGTTGGGAATCAGCCCCAGCATTTT; CDR3aa: CASSGDRVGNQPQHF; v_gene: TRBV2; d_gene: TRBD1; abundance: .; j_gene: TRBJ1-5
CDR3nt: TGTGCCAGCAGCCGGGACAGCCGGACCGGGGAGCTGTTTTTT; CDR3aa: CASSRDSRTGELFF; v_gene: TRBV7-9; d_gene: TRBD1; abundance: .; j_gene: TRBJ2-2
CDR3nt: TGTGCCAGCAGTTACTCGGTTGACAGGGACGAGCAGTACTTC; CDR3aa: CASSYSVDRDEQYF; v_gene: TRBV6-5; d_gene: TRBD1; abundance: .; j_gene: TRBJ2-7
CDR3nt: TGTGCCAGCGCAGGGGGCAGAGCTTTCTTT; CDR3aa: CASAGGRAFF; v_gene: TRBV2; d_gene: TRBD1; abundance: .; j_gene: TRBJ1-1
CDR3nt: TGTGCCTGGAGTGTACGGGACAGGGTGGGTCAATACACCTTC; CDR3aa: CAWSVRDRVGQYTF; v_gene: TRBV30; d_gene: TRBD1; abundance: few; j_gene: TRBJ1-2
CDR3nt: TGTGCCAGCAGCGAAACAGGGGGAGCTGGAAACACCATATATTTT; CDR3aa: CASSETGGAGNTIYF; v_gene: TRBV7-9; d_gene: TRBD1; abundance: few; j_gene: TRBJ1-3
CDR3nt: TGTGCCTGGAGTGTAAGCGGGGGTAACGGCTACACCTTC; CDR3aa: CAWSVSGGNGYTF; v_gene: TRBV30; d_gene: .; abundance: .; j_gene: TRBJ1-2
CDR3nt: TGTGCCAGCAGCGAGAGGACGGGGGGTGGGTACGAGCAGTACTTC; CDR3aa: CASSERTGGGYEQYF; v_gene: TRBV7-6; d_gene: TRBD2; abundance: .; j_gene: TRBJ2-7
CDR3nt: TGTGCCAGCAGGCCACAGGCTTTCGGAAACACCATATATTTT; CDR3aa: CASRPQAFGNTIYF; v_gene: TRBV28; d_gene: .; abundance: .; j_gene: TRBJ1-3
CDR3nt: TGCGCCAGCAGTGACAGGCGGGTACGCTCCTACAATGAGCAGTTCTTC; CDR3aa: CASSDRRVRSYNEQFF; v_gene: TRBV10-2; d_gene: .; abundance: once; j_gene: TRBJ2-1
CDR3nt: TGTGCCAGCAGACCCTCGGGGGGAGTCTACGAGCAGTACTTC; CDR3aa: CASRPSGGVYEQYF; v_gene: TRBV6-6; d_gene: TRBD2; abundance: few; j_gene: TRBJ2-7
CDR3nt: TGTGCCAGCATGAGGGCCCCGCCTAATTCACCCCTCCACTTT; CDR3aa: CASMRAPPNSPLHF; v_gene: TRBV6-5; d_gene: .; abundance: .; j_gene: TRBJ1-6
CDR3nt: TGTGCCAGCAGCTCGGGACAGGGGATTTATGCAACTAATGAAAAACTGTTTTTT; CDR3aa: CASSSGQGIYATNEKLFF; v_gene: TRBV7-8; d_gene: TRBD1; abundance: few; j_gene: TRBJ1-4
CDR3nt: TGTGCCAGCAGTTACTCAGGGGCTATGGCCAAAAACATTCAGTACTTC; CDR3aa: CASSYSGAMAKNIQYF; v_gene: TRBV6-5; d_gene: .; abundance: .; j_gene: TRBJ2-4
CDR3nt: TGCGCCAGCAGTCTGACTAGCGGGGGGGCGGCTGAGCAGTTCTTC; CDR3aa: CASSLTSGGAAEQFF; v_gene: TRBV5-1; d_gene: TRBD2; abundance: .; j_gene: TRBJ2-1
CDR3nt: TGTGCCAGCTCACGGCTGGGACAGCTGAACACCGGGGAGCTGTTTTTT; CDR3aa: CASSRLGQLNTGELFF; v_gene: TRBV18; d_gene: TRBD1; abundance: .; j_gene: TRBJ2-2
CDR3nt: TGCGCCAGCAGCCAACTCCTAATAGAGACCCAGTACTTC; CDR3aa: CASSQLLIETQYF; v_gene: TRBV4-1; d_gene: .; abundance: once; j_gene: TRBJ2-5
CDR3nt: TGTGCCAGCTCACCGGGACTAGGAGTGGAGACCCAGTACTTC; CDR3aa: CASSPGLGVETQYF; v_gene: TRBV18; d_gene: TRBD2; abundance: .; j_gene: TRBJ2-5
CDR3nt: TGTGCCAGCAACCAGGGACAGGGGTTCAGGGAGCAGTTCTTC; CDR3aa: CASNQGQGFREQFF; v_gene: TRBV28; d_gene: TRBD1; abundance: .; j_gene: TRBJ2-1
CDR3nt: TGTGCCAGCAGTGCGGTGGGGACTAGCGGGAGCAGGAAGCAGTTCTTC; CDR3aa: CASSAVGTSGSRKQFF; v_gene: TRBV27; d_gene: TRBD2; abundance: .; j_gene: TRBJ2-1
CDR3nt: TGTGCCAGCAGCTTAGGGTCTGGACTAGCGGAGACCCAGTACTTC; CDR3aa: CASSLGSGLAETQYF; v_gene: TRBV7-9; d_gene: TRBD2; abundance: .; j_gene: TRBJ2-5
CDR3nt: TGTGCCAGCAGTAAGAACCGGGACAGGGGGGTCACCTTC; CDR3aa: CASSKNRDRGVTF; v_gene: TRBV6-5; d_gene: TRBD1; abundance: few; j_gene: TRBJ1-2
CDR3nt: TGTGCCAGCAGCTCAGCCACGGGGGGCGAAAGGTATGGCTACACCTTC; CDR3aa: CASSSATGGERYGYTF; v_gene: TRBV7-9; d_gene: .; abundance: few; j_gene: TRBJ1-2
CDR3nt: TGTGCCAGCAGTGTGGAGGGAATGGGAAATTCACCCCTCCACTTT; CDR3aa: CASSVEGMGNSPLHF; v_gene: TRBV6-1; d_gene: .; abundance: few; j_gene: TRBJ1-6
CDR3nt: TGTGCCAGCAGTCCGGGACAGGGTCGCTCACCCCTCCACTTT; CDR3aa: CASSPGQGRSPLHF; v_gene: TRBV6-5; d_gene: TRBD1; abundance: few; j_gene: TRBJ1-6
CDR3nt: TGTGCCAGCAGCTTCAAACAGGGGCCCCAGCATTTT; CDR3aa: CASSFKQGPQHF; v_gene: TRBV7-2; d_gene: .; abundance: .; j_gene: TRBJ1-5